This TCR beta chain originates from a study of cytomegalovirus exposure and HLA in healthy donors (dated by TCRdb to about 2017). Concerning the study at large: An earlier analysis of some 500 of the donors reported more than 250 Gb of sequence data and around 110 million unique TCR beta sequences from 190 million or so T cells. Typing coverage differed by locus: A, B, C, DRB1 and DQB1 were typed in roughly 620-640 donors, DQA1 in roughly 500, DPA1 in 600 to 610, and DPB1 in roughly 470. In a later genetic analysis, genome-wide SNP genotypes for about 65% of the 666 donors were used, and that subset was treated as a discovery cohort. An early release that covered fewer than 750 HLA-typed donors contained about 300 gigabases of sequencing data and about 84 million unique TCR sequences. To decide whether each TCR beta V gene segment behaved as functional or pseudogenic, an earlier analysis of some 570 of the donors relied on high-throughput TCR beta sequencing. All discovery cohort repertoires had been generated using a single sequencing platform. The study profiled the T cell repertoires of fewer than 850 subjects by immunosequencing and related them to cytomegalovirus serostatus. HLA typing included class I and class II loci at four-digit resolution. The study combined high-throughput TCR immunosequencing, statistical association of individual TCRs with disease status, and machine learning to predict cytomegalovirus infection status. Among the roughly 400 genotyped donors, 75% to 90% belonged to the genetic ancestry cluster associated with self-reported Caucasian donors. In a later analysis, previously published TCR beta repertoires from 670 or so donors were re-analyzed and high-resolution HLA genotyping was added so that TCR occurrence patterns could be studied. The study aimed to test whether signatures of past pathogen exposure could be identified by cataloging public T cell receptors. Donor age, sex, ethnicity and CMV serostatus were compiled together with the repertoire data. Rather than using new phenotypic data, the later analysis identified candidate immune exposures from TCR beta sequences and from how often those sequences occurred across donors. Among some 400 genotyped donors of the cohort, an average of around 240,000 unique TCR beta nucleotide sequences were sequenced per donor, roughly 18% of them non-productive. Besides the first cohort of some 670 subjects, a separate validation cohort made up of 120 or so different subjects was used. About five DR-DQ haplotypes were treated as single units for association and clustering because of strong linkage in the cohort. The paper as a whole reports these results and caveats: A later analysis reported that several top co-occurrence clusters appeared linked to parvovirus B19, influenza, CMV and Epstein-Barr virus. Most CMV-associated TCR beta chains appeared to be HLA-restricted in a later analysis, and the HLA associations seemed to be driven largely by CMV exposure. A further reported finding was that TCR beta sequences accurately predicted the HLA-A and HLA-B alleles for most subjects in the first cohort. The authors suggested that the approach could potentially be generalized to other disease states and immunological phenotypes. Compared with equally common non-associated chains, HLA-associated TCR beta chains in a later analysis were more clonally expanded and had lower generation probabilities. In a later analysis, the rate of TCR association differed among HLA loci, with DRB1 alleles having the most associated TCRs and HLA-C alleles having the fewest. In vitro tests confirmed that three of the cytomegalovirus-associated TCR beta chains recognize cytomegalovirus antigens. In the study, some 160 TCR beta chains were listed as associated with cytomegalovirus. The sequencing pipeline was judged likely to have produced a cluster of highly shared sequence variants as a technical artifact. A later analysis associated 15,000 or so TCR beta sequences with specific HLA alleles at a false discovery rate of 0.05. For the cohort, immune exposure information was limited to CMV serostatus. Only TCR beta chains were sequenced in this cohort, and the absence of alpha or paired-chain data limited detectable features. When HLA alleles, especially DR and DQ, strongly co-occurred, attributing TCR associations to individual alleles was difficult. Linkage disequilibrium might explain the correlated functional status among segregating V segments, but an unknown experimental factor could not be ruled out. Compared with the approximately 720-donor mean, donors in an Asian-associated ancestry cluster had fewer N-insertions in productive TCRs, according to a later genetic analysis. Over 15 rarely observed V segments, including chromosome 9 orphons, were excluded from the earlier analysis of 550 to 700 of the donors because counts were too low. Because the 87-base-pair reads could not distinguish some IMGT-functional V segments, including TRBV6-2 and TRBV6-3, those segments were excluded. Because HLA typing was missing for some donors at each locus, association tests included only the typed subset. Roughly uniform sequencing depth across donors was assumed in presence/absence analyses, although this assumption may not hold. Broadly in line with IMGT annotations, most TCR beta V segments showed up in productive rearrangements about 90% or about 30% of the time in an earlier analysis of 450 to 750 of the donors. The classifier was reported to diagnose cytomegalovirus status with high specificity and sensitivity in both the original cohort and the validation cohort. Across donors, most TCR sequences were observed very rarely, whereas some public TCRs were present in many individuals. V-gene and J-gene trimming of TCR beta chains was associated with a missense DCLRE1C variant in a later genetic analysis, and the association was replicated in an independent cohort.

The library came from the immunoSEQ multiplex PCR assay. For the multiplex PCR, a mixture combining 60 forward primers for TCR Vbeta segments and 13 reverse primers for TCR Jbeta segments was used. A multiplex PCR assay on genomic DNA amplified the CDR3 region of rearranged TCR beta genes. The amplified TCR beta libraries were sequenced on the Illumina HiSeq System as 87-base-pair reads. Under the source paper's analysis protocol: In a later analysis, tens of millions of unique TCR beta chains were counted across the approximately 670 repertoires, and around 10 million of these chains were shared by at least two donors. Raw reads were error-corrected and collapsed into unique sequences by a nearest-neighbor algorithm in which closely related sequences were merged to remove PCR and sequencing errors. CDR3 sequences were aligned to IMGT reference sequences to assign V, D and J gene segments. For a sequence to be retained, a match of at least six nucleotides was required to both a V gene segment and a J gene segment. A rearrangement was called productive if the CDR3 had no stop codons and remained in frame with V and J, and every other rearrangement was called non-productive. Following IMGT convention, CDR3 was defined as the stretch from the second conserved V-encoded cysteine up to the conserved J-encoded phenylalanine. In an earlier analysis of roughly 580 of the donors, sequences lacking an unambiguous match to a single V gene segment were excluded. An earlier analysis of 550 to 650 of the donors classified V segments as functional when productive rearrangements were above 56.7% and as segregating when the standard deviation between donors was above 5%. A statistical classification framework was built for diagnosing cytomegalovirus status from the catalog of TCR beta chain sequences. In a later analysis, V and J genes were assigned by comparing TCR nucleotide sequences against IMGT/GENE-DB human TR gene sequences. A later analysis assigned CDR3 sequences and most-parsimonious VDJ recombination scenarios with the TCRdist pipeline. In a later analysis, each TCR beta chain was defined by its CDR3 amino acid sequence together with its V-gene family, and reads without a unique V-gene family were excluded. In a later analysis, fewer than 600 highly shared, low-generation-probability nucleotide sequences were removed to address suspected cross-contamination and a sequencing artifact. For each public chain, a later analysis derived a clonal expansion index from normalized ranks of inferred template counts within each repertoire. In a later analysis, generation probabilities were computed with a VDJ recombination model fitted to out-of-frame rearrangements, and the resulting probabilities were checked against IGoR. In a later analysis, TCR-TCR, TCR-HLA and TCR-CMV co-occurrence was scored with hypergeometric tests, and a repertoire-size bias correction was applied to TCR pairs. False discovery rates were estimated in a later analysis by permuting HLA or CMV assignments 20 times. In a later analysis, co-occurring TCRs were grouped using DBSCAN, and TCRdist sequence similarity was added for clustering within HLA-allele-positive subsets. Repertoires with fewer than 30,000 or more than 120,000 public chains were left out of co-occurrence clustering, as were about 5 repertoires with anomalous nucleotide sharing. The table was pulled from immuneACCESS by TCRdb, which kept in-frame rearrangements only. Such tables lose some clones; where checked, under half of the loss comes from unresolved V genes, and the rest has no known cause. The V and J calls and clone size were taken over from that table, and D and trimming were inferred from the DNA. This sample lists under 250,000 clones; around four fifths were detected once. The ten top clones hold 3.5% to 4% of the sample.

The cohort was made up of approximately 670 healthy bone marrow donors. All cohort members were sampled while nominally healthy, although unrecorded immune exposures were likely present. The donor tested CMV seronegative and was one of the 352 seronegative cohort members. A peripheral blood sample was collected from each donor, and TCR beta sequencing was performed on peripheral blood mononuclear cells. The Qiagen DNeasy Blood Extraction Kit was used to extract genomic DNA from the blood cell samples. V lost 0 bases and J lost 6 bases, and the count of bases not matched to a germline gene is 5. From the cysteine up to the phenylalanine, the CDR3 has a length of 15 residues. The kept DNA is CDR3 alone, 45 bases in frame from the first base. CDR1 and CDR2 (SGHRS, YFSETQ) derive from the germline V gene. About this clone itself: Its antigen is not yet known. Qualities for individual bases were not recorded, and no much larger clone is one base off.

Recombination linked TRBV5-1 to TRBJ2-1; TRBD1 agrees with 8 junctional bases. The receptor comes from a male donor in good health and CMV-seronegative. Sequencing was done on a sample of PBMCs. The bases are TGCGCCAGCAGCTTGGTAGGACAGGGTGCCAATGAGCAGTTCTTC. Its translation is CASSLVGQGANEQFF.